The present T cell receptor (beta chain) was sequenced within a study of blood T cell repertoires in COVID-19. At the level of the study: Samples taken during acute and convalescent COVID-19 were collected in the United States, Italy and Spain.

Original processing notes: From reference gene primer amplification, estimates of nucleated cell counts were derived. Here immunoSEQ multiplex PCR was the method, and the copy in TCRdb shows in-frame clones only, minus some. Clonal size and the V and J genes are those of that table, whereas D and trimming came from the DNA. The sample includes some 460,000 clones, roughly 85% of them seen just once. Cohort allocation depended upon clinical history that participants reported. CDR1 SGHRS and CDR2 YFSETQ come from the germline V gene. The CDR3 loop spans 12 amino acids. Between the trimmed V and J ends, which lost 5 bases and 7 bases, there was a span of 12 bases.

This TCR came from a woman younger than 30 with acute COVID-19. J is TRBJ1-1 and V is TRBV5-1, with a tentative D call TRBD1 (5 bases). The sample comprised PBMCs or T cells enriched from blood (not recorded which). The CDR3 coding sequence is TGCGCCAGCAGTTATCAGGGAATTGAAGCTTTCTTT. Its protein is CASSYQGIEAFF.